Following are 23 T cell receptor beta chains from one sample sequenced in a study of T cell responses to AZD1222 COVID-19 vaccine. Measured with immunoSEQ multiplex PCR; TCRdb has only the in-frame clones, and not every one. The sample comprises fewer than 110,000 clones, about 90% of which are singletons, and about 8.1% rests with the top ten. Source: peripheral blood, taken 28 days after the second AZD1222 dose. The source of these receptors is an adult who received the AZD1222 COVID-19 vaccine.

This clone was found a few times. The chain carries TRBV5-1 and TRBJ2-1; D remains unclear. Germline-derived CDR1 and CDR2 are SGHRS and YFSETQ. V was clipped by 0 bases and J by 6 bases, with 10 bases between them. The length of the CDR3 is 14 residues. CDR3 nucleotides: TGCGCCAGCAGCTTGGACGTCCCGACCAATGAGCAGTTCTTC. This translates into CASSLDVPTNEQFF.

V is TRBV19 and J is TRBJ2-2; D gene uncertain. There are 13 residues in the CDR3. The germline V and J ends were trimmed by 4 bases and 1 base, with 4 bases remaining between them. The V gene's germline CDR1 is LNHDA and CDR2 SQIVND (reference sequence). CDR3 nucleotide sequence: TGTGCCAGTAGTACGCGGAACACCGGGGAGCTGTTTTTT. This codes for CASSTRNTGELFF.

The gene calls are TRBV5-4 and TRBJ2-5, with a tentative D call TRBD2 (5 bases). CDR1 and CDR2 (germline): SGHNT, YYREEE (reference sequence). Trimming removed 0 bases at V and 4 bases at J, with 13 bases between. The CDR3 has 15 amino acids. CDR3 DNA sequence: TGTGCCAGCAGCTTGGCTGGACTGGGTGGAGAGACCCAGTACTTC. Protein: CASSLAGLGGETQYF. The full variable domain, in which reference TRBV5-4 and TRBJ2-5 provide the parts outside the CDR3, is ETGVTQSPTHLIKTRGQQVTLRCSSQSGHNTVSWYQQALGQGPQFIFQYYREEENGRGNFPPRFSGLQFPNYSSELNVNALELDDSALYLCASSLAGLGGETQYFGPGTRLLVL.

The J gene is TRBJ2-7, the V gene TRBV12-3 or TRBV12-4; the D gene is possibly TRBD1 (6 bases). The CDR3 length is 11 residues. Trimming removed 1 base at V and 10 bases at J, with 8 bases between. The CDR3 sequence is CASSLDRAQYF. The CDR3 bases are TGTGCCAGCAGTTTAGACAGGGCTCAGTACTTC.

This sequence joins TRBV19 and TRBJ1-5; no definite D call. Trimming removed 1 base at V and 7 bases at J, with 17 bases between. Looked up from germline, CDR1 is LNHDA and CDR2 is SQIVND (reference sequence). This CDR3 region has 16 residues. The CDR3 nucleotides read TGTGCCAGTAGTATAGGAGGCCAGCGCGGGGTGCAGCCCCAGCATTTT. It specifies CASSIGGQRGVQPQHF.

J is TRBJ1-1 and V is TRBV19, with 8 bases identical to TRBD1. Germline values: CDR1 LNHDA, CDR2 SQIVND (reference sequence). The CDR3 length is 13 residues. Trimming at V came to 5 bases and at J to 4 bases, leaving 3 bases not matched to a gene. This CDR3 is CASSLRGPTEAFF. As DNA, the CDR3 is TGTGCCAGTAGTCTCAGGGGGCCCACTGAAGCTTTCTTT.

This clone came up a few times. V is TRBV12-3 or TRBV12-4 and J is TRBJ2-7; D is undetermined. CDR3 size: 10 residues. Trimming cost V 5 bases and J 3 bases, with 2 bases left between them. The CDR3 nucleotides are TGTGCCAGCAGTAACTACGAGCAGTACTTC. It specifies CASSNYEQYF.

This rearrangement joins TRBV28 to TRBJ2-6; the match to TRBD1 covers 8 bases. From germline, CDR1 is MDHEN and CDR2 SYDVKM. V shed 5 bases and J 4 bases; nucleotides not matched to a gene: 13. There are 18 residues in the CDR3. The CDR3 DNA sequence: TGTGCCAGCAGTGTGGAGGGCAGGGGGCGCCCCGGGGCCAACGTCCTGACTTTC. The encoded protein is CASSVEGRGRPGANVLTF. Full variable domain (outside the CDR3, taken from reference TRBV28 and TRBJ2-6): DVKVTQSSRYLVKRTGEKVFLECVQDMDHENMFWYRQDPGLGLRLIYFSYDVKMKEKGDIPEGYSVSREKKERFSLILESASTNQTSMYLCASSVEGRGRPGANVLTFGAGSRLTVL.

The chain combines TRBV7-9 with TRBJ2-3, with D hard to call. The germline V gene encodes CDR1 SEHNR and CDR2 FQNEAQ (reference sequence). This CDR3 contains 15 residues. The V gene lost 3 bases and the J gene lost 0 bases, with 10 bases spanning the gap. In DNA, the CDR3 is TGTGCCAGCAGCTTGAGGCCGGTAAGCACAGATACGCAGTATTTT. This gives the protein CASSLRPVSTDTQYF.

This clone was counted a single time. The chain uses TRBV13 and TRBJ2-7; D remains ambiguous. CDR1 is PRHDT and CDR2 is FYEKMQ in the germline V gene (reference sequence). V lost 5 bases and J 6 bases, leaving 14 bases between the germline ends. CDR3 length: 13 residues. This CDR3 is CASSAGGGSEQYF. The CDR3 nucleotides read TGTGCCAGCAGCGCCGGTGGTGGGTCCGAGCAGTACTTC.

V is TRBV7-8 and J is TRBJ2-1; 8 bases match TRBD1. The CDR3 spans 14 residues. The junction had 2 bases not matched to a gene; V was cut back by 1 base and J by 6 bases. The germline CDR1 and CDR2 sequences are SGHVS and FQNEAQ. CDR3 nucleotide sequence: TGTGCCAGCAGCTTAGTACAGGGGGGCAATGAGCAGTTCTTC. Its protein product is CASSLVQGGNEQFF.

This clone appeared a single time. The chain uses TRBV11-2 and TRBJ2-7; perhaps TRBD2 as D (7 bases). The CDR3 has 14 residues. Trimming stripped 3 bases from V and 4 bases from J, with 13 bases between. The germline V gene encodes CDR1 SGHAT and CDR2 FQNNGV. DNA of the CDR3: TGTGCCAGCAGCTTGGCCGGGGGGCTATACGAGCAGTACTTC. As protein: CASSLAGGLYEQYF.

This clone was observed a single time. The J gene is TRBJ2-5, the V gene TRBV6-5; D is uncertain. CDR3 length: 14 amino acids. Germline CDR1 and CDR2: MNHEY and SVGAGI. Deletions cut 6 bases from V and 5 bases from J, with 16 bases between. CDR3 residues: CASRPLDPRETQYF. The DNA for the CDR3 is TGTGCCAGCAGACCCTTAGACCCGCGGGAGACCCAGTACTTC.

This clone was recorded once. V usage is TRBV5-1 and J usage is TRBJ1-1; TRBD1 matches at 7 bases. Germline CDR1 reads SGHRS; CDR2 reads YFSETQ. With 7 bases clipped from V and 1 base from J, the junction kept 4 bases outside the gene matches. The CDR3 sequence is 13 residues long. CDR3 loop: CASQGQENTEAFF. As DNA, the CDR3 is TGCGCCAGCCAAGGACAGGAGAACACTGAAGCTTTCTTT.

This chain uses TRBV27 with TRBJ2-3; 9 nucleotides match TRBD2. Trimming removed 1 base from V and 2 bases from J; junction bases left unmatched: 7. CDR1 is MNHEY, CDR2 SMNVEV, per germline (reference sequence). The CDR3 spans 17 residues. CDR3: CASSLFRRGGYTDTQYF. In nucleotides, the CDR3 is TGTGCCAGCAGTTTATTCAGGCGGGGGGGGTACACAGATACGCAGTATTTT.

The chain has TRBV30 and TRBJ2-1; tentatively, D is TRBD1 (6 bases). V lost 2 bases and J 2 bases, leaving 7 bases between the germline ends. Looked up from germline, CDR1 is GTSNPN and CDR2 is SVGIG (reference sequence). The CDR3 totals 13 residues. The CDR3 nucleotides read TGTGCCTGGAGTAAGGGGGCCTACAATGAGCAGTTCTTC. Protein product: CAWSKGAYNEQFF.

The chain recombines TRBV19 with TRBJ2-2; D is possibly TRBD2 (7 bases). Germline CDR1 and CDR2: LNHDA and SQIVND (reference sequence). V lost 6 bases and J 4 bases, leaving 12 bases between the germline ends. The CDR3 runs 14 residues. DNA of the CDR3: TGTGCCAGTAGGACTAGCAGGGGCACCGGGGAGCTGTTTTTT. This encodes CASRTSRGTGELFF.

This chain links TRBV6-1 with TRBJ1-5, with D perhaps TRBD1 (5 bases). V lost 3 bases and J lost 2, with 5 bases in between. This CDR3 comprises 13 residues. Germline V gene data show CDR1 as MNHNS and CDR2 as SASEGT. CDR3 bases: TGTGCCAGCAGTGAGACAGGCAATCAGCCCCAGCATTTT. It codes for CASSETGNQPQHF.

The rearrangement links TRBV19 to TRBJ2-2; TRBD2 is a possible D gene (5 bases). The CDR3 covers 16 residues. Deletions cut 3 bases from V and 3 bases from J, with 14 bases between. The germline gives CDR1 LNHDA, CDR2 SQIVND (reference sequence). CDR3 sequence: CASSISLAYDTGELFF. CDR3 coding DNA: TGTGCCAGTAGTATTTCTCTAGCTTATGACACCGGGGAGCTGTTTTTT.

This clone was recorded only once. The CDR3 is CASGPPSGTKNTQYF. DNA for the CDR3: TGTGCTAGTGGTCCGCCGTCCGGGACCAAAAATACGCAGTATTTT. The rearrangement joins TRBV12-5 to TRBJ2-3; D could derive from TRBD1 or TRBD2 (5 bases each). V lost 5 bases and J 7 bases, leaving 19 bases between the germline ends. CDR1 is LGHNT, CDR2 FRNRAP, per germline. CDR3 length equals 15 residues.

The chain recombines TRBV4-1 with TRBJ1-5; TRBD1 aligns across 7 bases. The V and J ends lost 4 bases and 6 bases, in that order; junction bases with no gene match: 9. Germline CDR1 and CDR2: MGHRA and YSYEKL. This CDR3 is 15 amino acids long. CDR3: CASSPETGFTQPQHF. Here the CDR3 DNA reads TGCGCCAGCAGCCCAGAGACAGGGTTTACTCAGCCCCAGCATTTT.

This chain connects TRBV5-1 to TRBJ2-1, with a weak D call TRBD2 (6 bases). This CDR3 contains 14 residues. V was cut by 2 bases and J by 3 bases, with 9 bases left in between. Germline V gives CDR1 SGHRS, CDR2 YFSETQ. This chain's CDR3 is CASSFPGLYNEQFF. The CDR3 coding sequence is TGCGCCAGCAGCTTCCCGGGACTCTACAATGAGCAGTTCTTC. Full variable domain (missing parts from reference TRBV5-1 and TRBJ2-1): KAGVTQTPRYLIKTRGQQVTLSCSPISGHRSVSWYQQTPGQGLQFLFEYFSETQRNKGNFPGRFSGRQFSNSRSEMNVSTLELGDSALYLCASSFPGLYNEQFFGPGTRLTVL.

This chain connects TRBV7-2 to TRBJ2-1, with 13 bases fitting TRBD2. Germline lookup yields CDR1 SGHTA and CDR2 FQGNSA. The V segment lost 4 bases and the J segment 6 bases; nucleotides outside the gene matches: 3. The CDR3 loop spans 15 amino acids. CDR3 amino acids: CASSSLAGGFNEQFF. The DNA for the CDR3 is TGTGCCAGCAGCTCACTAGCGGGGGGGTTCAATGAGCAGTTCTTC.